Below are 14 T cell receptor beta chains sequenced from a single sample in a study of memory CD4+ T cells and cytomegalovirus serostatus (dated by TCRdb to the late 2010s). A FACSAria II was used to sort memory CD4+ T cells, defined as single viable CD3+CD4+CD8-CD45RO+ cells. Library creation used the immunoSEQ multiplex PCR assay. Here the immuneACCESS table is served through TCRdb, limited to in-frame sequences with V and J called. Missing clones are a known gap in these copies; in checked studies unresolved V genes cover under half, and the rest lacks a known reason. The sample contains 85,000 to 100,000 clones, roughly 80% of them found a single time. The top ten clonotypes cover roughly 4% of the sample. Specimen: memory CD4+ T cells from blood. Receptor source: an adult in good health and CMV-seropositive.

The gene calls are TRBV5-6 and TRBJ2-7, with D possibly TRBD1 on 6 matching bases. The V end lost 4 bases, the J end lost 2 bases, and 16 bases lay between the germline ends. Germline-derived CDR1 and CDR2 are SGHDT and YYEEEE. The CDR3 length is 15 residues. CDR3: CASSQTTGPTYEQYF. CDR3 DNA sequence: TGTGCCAGCAGCCAAACGACAGGCCCCACCTACGAGCAGTACTTC.

The V gene is TRBV28, the J gene TRBJ2-1; a possible D gene is TRBD2 (5 bases). Trimming pared 3 bases from V and 4 bases from J, leaving 13 bases between. CDR3 length equals 15 residues. Germline V gene sequence: CDR1 MDHEN, CDR2 SYDVKM. The CDR3 reads CASSFGGPGYNEQFF. The DNA for the CDR3 is TGTGCCAGCAGTTTCGGTGGTCCGGGGTACAATGAGCAGTTCTTC.

J is TRBJ2-7 and V is TRBV28; 8 bases fit TRBD1. Germline V lookup: CDR1 MDHEN, CDR2 SYDVKM. The V gene end was trimmed by 5 bases and the J gene end by 5 bases; junction bases not matched to a gene: 11. This CDR3 contains 15 residues. This CDR3 reads CASSPYRGQGHEQYF. The CDR3 region has the DNA TGTGCCAGCAGTCCCTACCGCGGACAGGGCCACGAGCAGTACTTC.

This clone was counted only a few times. The J gene is TRBJ1-1, the V gene TRBV20-1; D unclear. The CDR3 extends over 11 amino acids. Germline CDR1 and CDR2: DFQATT and SNEGSKA (reference sequence). V lost 5 bases and J lost 0, with 4 bases in between. The CDR3 sequence: CSAQLNTEAFF. The CDR3 nucleotides are TGCAGTGCTCAGCTGAACACTGAAGCTTTCTTT.

The chain has TRBV7-9 and TRBJ1-2; perhaps TRBD1 as D (5 bases). V was cut by 5 bases and J by 4 bases, with 17 bases left in between. Germline lookup yields CDR1 SEHNR and CDR2 FQNEAQ (reference sequence). This CDR3 comprises 15 residues. DNA of the CDR3: TGTGCCAGCAGCGCGCTGTCCGGGGGTAGCTATGGCTACACCTTC. Its translation: CASSALSGGSYGYTF.

The chain has TRBV4-2 and TRBJ2-3; 7 positions agree with TRBD1. J gave up 2 bases and V 5 bases, and 7 bases lay outside the gene matches. This CDR3 spans 15 amino acids. The germline V gene has CDR1 LGHNA and CDR2 YNFKEQ. As DNA, the CDR3 is TGTGCCAGCAGCTCAGCCAGGGGGTCCACAGATACGCAGTATTTT. This codes for CASSSARGSTDTQYF.

The chain recombines TRBV7-2 with TRBJ1-5; D not resolved. This CDR3 is 16 amino acids long. With 3 bases removed from V and 0 bases from J, the gap between germline ends came to 12 bases. Germline V gene lookup returns CDR1 SGHTA and CDR2 FQGNSA. The CDR3 coding sequence is TGTGCCAGCAGCTTTCGAGGTACAGATAGCAATCAGCCCCAGCATTTT. This translates into CASSFRGTDSNQPQHF. Full variable domain (outside the CDR3, taken from reference TRBV7-2 and TRBJ1-5): GAGVSQSPSNKVTEKGKDVELRCDPISGHTALYWYRQSLGQGLEFLIYFQGNSAPDKSGLPSDRFSAERTGGSVSTLTIQRTQQEDSAVYLCASSFRGTDSNQPQHFGDGTRLSIL.

This clone was counted between two and nine times. V and J are TRBV27 and TRBJ1-3; TRBD1 might be the D (6 bases). Trimming took off 7 bases at V and 1 base at J, with 11 bases between the two ends. The CDR3 length is 14 residues. Looked up from germline, CDR1 is MNHEY and CDR2 is SMNVEV (reference sequence). The DNA of the CDR3 is TGTGCCAGCAAGCAACAGGGATCTGGAAACACCATATATTTT. Residues: CASKQQGSGNTIYF.

CDR3 sequence reads: CASSAAARTGELFF. The CDR3 bases are TGTGCCAGCAGTGCGGCGGCCCGTACCGGGGAGCTGTTTTTT. The rearrangement uses TRBV2 and TRBJ2-2; D unclear. The CDR3 extends over 14 amino acids. The V and J ends lost 4 bases and 5 bases respectively, with 11 bases between them. Germline V lookup: CDR1 SNHLY, CDR2 FYNNEI.

V and J are TRBV29-1 and TRBJ2-1, with no clear D. This CDR3 spans 12 amino acids. V lost 3 bases, J lost 2 bases, and 5 bases lay in between. Germline V gives CDR1 SQVTM, CDR2 ANQGSEA. CDR3 in DNA: TGCAGCGTTGACAGAACCTACAATGAGCAGTTCTTC. It codes for CSVDRTYNEQFF.

The chain carries TRBV28 and TRBJ1-3; D remains unclear. Per the germline V gene, CDR1 is MDHEN and CDR2 is SYDVKM. The CDR3 covers 15 residues. The V gene lost 4 bases and the J gene lost 1 base, with 11 bases spanning the gap. The CDR3 here is CASSSSSASGNTIYF. The CDR3 nucleotides read TGTGCCAGCAGTTCTTCCTCGGCGTCTGGAAACACCATATATTTT. The variable domain in full, with the rest retrieved from reference TRBV28 and TRBJ1-3, is DVKVTQSSRYLVKRTGEKVFLECVQDMDHENMFWYRQDPGLGLRLIYFSYDVKMKEKGDIPEGYSVSREKKERFSLILESASTNQTSMYLCASSSSSASGNTIYFGEGSWLTVV.

This chain connects TRBV9 to TRBJ2-7, with 10 bases that match TRBD1. With 3 bases clipped from V and 12 bases from J, the junction kept 12 bases outside the gene matches. Germline CDR1 is SGDLS and CDR2 is YYNGEE. The length of the CDR3 is 14 residues. CDR3 nucleotide sequence: TGTGCCAGCAGCGCCCGGGACAGGGGTGGATTTCGGTACTTC. Its translation is CASSARDRGGFRYF.

This clone was seen only once. The rearrangement joins TRBV4-3 to TRBJ1-1; perhaps TRBD1 as D (6 bases). The CDR3 has 14 amino acids. Trimming left V 3 bases short and J 8 bases short, with 16 bases between. Germline CDR1 reads LGHNA; CDR2 reads YSLEER. The CDR3 DNA follows: TGCGCCAGCAGCCAGGCCGACAGGAGTTCGGAAGCTTTCTTT. The encoded protein is CASSQADRSSEAFF.

The genes are TRBV30 and TRBJ2-7; TRBD2 matches at 8 bases. This CDR3 is 14 amino acids long. Looked up from germline, CDR1 is GTSNPN and CDR2 is SVGIG (reference sequence). J gave up 3 bases and V 2 bases, and 6 bases lay outside the gene matches. CDR3 in amino acids: CAWSPSGSHYEQYF. As DNA, the CDR3 is TGTGCCTGGAGTCCCAGCGGGAGCCACTACGAGCAGTACTTC. Using reference TRBV30 and TRBJ2-7 for the parts outside the CDR3, the full variable domain is SQTIHQWPATLVQPVGSPLSLECTVEGTSNPNLYWYRQAAGRGLQLLFYSVGIGQISSEVPQNLSASRPQDRQFILSSKKLLLSDSGFYLCAWSPSGSHYEQYFGPGTRLTVT.